These T cell receptor beta chains were read from a single sample in a study of OX40 agonist ivuxolimab in advanced cancers. Method: immunoSEQ multiplex PCR; TCRdb's copy keeps in-frame clones and lacks some. This table has about 65,000 clones, about 92% appearing once. The sample was CD4+ or CD8+ T cells sorted from blood, taken in a trial of the OX40 agonist ivuxolimab. These receptors all come from an adult with an advanced solid tumor such as melanoma, head and neck, liver or kidney cancer. Each CDR3 is given with its conserved first and last residue. Each record gives: J gene, D gene, clone size, V gene, CDR3 protein, CDR3 DNA. D genes are given only for firm matches. Only part of the rows carry a size: once, few, many, or a class if the clone is expanded.

J: TRBJ2-5; D: -; size: -; V: TRBV14; CDR3: CASSRGVQETQYF; DNA: TGTGCCAGCAGCCGGGGGGTCCAAGAGACCCAGTACTTC
J: TRBJ1-4; D: -; size: -; V: TRBV6-5; CDR3: CASRTTLTNEKLFF; DNA: TGTGCCAGCAGGACGACACTAACTAATGAAAAACTGTTTTTT
J: TRBJ1-1; D: TRBD1; size: -; V: TRBV29-1; CDR3: CSGSAGGMNTEAFF; DNA: TGCAGCGGATCTGCAGGGGGGATGAACACTGAAGCTTTCTTT
J: TRBJ2-5; D: TRBD2; size: -; V: TRBV7-8; CDR3: CASSFGGGGRETQYF; DNA: TGTGCCAGCAGCTTCGGCGGGGGGGGCCGGGAGACCCAGTACTTC
J: TRBJ2-1; D: -; size: -; V: TRBV10-1; CDR3: CASSEPGGFEQFF; DNA: TGCGCCAGCAGTGAGCCGGGTGGTTTTGAGCAGTTCTTC
J: TRBJ2-6; D: TRBD1; size: once; V: TRBV4-1; CDR3: CASSQFRTGAAGANVLTF; DNA: TGCGCCAGCAGCCAATTTAGGACAGGGGCGGCTGGGGCCAACGTCCTGACTTTC
J: TRBJ2-7; D: -; size: few; V: TRBV4-1; CDR3: CASSQDLSLVAGSNEQYF; DNA: TGCGCCAGCAGCCAAGATCTAAGTTTGGTTGCAGGGTCGAACGAGCAGTACTTC
J: TRBJ1-2; D: -; size: -; V: TRBV14; CDR3: CASSPGDYGYTF; DNA: TGTGCCAGCAGCCCCGGGGACTATGGCTACACCTTC
J: TRBJ2-3; D: TRBD1; size: -; V: TRBV5-6; CDR3: CASSLGWTGTTDTQYF; DNA: TGTGCCAGCAGCTTGGGGTGGACAGGCACCACAGATACGCAGTATTTT
J: TRBJ2-2; D: -; size: -; V: TRBV30; CDR3: CAWGGGTGELFF; DNA: TGTGCCTGGGGAGGGGGGACCGGGGAGCTGTTTTTT
J: TRBJ1-3; D: -; size: -; V: TRBV6-5; CDR3: CASRKTGGNTIYF; DNA: TGTGCCAGCCGTAAGACAGGCGGAAACACCATATATTTT
J: TRBJ1-4; D: TRBD1; size: -; V: TRBV27; CDR3: CASSLSTGTGREKLFF; DNA: TGTGCCAGCAGTTTGTCTACCGGGACAGGGAGGGAAAAACTGTTTTTT
J: TRBJ1-6; D: -; size: -; V: TRBV6-4; CDR3: CASNWALPLMALHF; DNA: TGTGCCAGCAACTGGGCCCTCCCGTTAATGGCCCTCCACTTT
J: TRBJ1-2; D: TRBD1; size: -; V: TRBV5-1; CDR3: CASRTGVSGDGYTF; DNA: TGCGCCAGCAGGACAGGGGTGAGCGGGGATGGCTACACCTTC
J: TRBJ1-1; D: -; size: -; V: TRBV19; CDR3: CASTQHMNTEAFF; DNA: TGTGCCAGTACCCAGCATATGAACACTGAAGCTTTCTTT
J: TRBJ1-4; D: TRBD1; size: -; V: TRBV2; CDR3: CAITGTGNEKLFF; DNA: TGTGCCATCACCGGGACAGGGAATGAAAAACTGTTTTTT
J: TRBJ1-2; D: TRBD1; size: -; V: TRBV6-5; CDR3: CASRLGQGKGYTF; DNA: TGTGCCAGCAGACTTGGACAGGGGAAAGGCTACACCTTC
J: TRBJ2-1; D: TRBD2; size: -; V: TRBV2; CDR3: CASRTSGGSYNEQFF; DNA: TGTGCCAGCAGAACTAGCGGGGGCTCCTACAATGAGCAGTTCTTC
J: TRBJ1-6; D: -; size: -; V: TRBV30; CDR3: CAWSLQTGQGPYSPLHF; DNA: TGTGCCTGGAGTCTGCAAACAGGGCAGGGCCCTTATTCACCCCTCCACTTT
J: TRBJ2-5; D: -; size: once; V: TRBV4-2; CDR3: CASSQDLGSSGETQYF; DNA: TGTGCCAGCAGCCAAGATCTGGGGTCTTCTGGAGAGACCCAGTACTTC
J: TRBJ2-5; D: TRBD2; size: -; V: TRBV7-2; CDR3: CASSLRGEETQYF; DNA: TGTGCCAGCAGCTTGCGGGGGGAAGAGACCCAGTACTTC
J: TRBJ1-4; D: TRBD1; size: -; V: TRBV6-5; CDR3: CASAPGQRWEKLFF; DNA: TGTGCCAGCGCACCGGGACAGAGGTGGGAAAAACTGTTTTTT
J: TRBJ2-5; D: -; size: -; V: TRBV15; CDR3: CATSRGDVVQETQYF; DNA: TGTGCCACCAGCAGAGGGGACGTTGTACAGGAGACCCAGTACTTC
J: TRBJ1-3; D: -; size: -; V: TRBV2; CDR3: CASSASGNTIYF; DNA: TGTGCCAGCAGTGCTTCTGGAAACACCATATATTTT
J: TRBJ1-2; D: -; size: -; V: TRBV19; CDR3: CASSKEVNYGYTF; DNA: TGTGCCAGTAGTAAGGAGGTTAACTATGGCTACACCTTC
J: TRBJ2-5; D: TRBD2; size: -; V: TRBV12-5; CDR3: CASGRLAGSLQETQYF; DNA: TGTGCTAGTGGCCGACTAGCGGGGTCCCTCCAAGAGACCCAGTACTTC
J: TRBJ1-1; D: -; size: -; V: TRBV7-8; CDR3: CASSLGAANTEAFF; DNA: TGTGCCAGCAGCTTAGGGGCAGCGAACACTGAAGCTTTCTTT